This TCR beta chain originates from a study of T cell changes during pregnancy in multiple sclerosis (dated by TCRdb to between 2019 and 2020). In terms of the full investigation: In women with multiple sclerosis, the researchers looked at how the T cell repertoire shifted as pregnancy progressed.

Receptor libraries were prepared by the immunoSEQ multiplex PCR assay. As stored in TCRdb, this immuneACCESS dataset retains in-frame rearrangements with V and J assigned. A fraction of the clones does not appear; measured against another copy, unresolved V genes explain less than half of the discrepancy, and the remainder lacks a known reason. Counted in this sample were roughly 88,000 clones; more than 85% of them appeared once. The ten top clones hold less than 2% of the sample. Measured from the cysteine to the phenylalanine, the CDR3 is 13 residues long. The DNA shown is the 39-base CDR3, in frame from base 1. V lost 8 bases and J lost 4 bases, and the count of bases not matched to a germline gene is 3. CDR1 and CDR2 (SNHLY, FYNNEI) derive from the germline V gene. About this clone: Its antigen has not been determined. Base qualities are not at hand, and no much larger clone is one base apart.

Material: peripheral blood, obtained in the first trimester of pregnancy. This TCR derives from a female donor with multiple sclerosis, enrolled in a pregnancy study. The V gene is TRBV2 and the J gene is TRBJ2-3, with 10 middle bases fitting TRBD1. At the DNA level, the sequence is TGTGCCAGCCGGGACAGGGGCGCAGATACGCAGTATTTT. It encodes CASRDRGADTQYF.